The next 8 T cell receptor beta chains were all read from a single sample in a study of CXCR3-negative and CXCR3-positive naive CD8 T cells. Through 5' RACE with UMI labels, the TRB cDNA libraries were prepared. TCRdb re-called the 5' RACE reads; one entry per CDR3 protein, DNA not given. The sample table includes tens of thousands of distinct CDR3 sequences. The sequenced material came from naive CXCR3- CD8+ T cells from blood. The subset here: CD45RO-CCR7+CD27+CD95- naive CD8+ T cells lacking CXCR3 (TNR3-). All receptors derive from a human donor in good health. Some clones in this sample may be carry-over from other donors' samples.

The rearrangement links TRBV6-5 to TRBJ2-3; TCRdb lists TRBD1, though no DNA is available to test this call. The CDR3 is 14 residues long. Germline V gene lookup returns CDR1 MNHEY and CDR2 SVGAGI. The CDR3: CASRETGRTDTQYF.

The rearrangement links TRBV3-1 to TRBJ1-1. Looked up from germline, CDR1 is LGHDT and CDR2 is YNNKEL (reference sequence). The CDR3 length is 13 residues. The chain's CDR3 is CASSQGWASEAFF.

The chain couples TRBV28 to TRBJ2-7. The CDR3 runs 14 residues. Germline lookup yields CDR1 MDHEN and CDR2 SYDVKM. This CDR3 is CASSLAAGAYEQYF.

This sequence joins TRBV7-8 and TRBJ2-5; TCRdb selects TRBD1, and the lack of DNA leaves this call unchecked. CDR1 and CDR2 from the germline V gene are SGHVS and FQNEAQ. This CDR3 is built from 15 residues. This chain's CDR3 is CASSSDRGRRETQYF. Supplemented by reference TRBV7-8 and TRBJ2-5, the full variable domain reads GAGVSQSPRYKVAKRGQDVALRCDPISGHVSLFWYQQALGQGPEFLTYFQNEAQLDKSGLPSDRFFAERPEGSVSTLKIQRTQQEDSAVYLCASSSDRGRRETQYFGPGTRLLVL.

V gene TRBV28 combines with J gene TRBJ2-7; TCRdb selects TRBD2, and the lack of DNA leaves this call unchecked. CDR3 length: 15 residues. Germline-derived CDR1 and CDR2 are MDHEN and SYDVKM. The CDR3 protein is CASSDLAGVIYEQYF.

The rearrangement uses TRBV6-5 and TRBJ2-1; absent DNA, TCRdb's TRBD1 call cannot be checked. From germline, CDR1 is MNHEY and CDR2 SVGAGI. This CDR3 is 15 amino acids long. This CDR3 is CASSQLRGDYNEQFF.

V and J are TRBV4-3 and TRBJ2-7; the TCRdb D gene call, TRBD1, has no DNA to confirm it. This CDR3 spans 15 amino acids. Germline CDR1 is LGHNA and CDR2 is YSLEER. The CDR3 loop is CASSQDRWTSYEQYF.

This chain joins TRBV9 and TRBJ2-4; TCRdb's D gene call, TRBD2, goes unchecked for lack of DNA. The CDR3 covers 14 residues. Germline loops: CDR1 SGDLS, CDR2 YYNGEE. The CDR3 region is CASSPAAGRDIQYF.